This TCR beta chain was profiled in a study of T cell repertoires in cytomegalovirus infection. About this clonotype: Antigen unknown.

Trimming cost V 4 bases and J 2 bases; bases outside gene matches: 8. Germline CDR1 reads SGHVS; CDR2 reads FQNEAQ. This CDR3 is built from 16 residues. TCRdb reprocessed the reads via MiXCR and lists one record per CDR3 protein. This sample has around 360,000 distinct CDR3 sequences, with 34% found just once. The TCR originated in a human donor in good health (CMV status not recorded). Some clones in this sample may be carry-over from other donors' samples. Specimen: cultured PBMCs, collected from culture after CMV antigen stimulation. V gene TRBV7-8 combines with J gene TRBJ2-3; 8 bases are shared with TRBD1. CDR3 residues: CASSSIRTGNTDTQYF. The CDR3 DNA reads TGTGCCAGCAGCTCGATTCGGACAGGGAACACAGATACGCAGTATTTT.